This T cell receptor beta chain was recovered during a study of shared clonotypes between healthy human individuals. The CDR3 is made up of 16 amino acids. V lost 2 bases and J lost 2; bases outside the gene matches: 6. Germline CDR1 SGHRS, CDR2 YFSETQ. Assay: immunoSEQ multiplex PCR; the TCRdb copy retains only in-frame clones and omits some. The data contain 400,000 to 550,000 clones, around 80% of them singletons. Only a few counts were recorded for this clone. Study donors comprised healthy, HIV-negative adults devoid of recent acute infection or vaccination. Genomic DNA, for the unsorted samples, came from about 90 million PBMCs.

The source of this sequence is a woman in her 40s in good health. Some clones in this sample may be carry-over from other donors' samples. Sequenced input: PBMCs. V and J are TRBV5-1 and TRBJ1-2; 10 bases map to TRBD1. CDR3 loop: CASSFIGTGENYGYTF. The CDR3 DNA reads TGCGCCAGCAGCTTTATAGGGACAGGGGAGAACTATGGCTACACCTTC. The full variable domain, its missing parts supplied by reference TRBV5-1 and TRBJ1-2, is KAGVTQTPRYLIKTRGQQVTLSCSPISGHRSVSWYQQTPGQGLQFLFEYFSETQRNKGNFPGRFSGRQFSNSRSEMNVSTLELGDSALYLCASSFIGTGENYGYTFGSGTRLTVV.